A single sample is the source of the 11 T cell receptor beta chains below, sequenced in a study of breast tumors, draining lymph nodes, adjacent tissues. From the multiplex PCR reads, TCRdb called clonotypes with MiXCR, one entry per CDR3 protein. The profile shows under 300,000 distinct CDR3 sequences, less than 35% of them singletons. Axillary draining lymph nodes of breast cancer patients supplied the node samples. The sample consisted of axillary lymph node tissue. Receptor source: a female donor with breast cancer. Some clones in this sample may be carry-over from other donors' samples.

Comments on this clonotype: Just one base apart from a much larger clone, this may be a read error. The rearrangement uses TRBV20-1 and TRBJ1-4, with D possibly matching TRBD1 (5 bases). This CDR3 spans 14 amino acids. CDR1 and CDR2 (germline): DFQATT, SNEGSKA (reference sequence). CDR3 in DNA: TGCAGTGTTAGAGATCCGGACGGGGGTGAAAAACTGTTTTTT. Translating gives CSVRDPDGGEKLFF.

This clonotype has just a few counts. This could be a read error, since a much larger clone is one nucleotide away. The CDR3 sequence is CASSFSRVPETQYF. Here the CDR3 DNA reads TGTGCCAGCAGCTTCTCCAGGGTCCCAGAGACCCAGTACTTC. The V call is TRBV11-3, the J call TRBJ2-5; the D gene is possibly TRBD1 (5 bases). Germline V gives CDR1 SGHNT, CDR2 YENEEA. This CDR3 region has 14 residues. Deletions cut 3 bases from V and 4 bases from J, with 12 bases between.

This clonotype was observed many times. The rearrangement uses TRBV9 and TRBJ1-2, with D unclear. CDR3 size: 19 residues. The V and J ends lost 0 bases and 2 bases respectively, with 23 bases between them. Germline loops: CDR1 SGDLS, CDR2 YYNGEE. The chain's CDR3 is CASSVASVGHRTRNYGYTF. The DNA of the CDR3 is TGTGCCAGCAGCGTAGCATCTGTGGGCCACCGCACACGGAACTATGGCTACACCTTC.

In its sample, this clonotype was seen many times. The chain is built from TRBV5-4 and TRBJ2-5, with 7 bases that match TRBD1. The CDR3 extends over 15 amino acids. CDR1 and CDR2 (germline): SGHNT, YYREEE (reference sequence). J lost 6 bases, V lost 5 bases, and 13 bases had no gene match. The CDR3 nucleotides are TGTGCCAGCAGTTATGTCCGACAGGGCCTAAAGACCCAGTACTTC. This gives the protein CASSYVRQGLKTQYF.

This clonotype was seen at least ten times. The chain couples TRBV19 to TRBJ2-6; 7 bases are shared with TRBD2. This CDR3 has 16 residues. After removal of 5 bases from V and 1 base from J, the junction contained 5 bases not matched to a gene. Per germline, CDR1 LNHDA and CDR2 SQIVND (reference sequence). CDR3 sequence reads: CASSFRGGSGANVLTF. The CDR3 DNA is TGTGCCAGTAGTTTTAGGGGAGGGTCTGGGGCCAACGTCCTGACTTTC.

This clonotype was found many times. The CDR3 region is CASSQEPLMGGGNQPQHF. The DNA of the CDR3 is TGCGCCAGCAGCCAAGAGCCTTTAATGGGGGGGGGCAATCAGCCCCAGCATTTT. The chain recombines TRBV4-3 with TRBJ1-5; possible D gene TRBD1, 5 bases. Trimming cost V 0 bases and J 2 bases, with 17 bases left between them. Germline CDR1 is LGHNA and CDR2 is YSLEER. This CDR3 comprises 18 residues.

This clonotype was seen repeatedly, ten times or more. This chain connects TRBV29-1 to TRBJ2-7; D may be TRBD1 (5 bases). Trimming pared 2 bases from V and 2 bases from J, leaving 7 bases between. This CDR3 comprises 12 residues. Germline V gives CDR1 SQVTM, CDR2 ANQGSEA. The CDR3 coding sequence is TGCAGCGTTGAAACAGGAGCCTACGAGCAGTACTTC. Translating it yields CSVETGAYEQYF.

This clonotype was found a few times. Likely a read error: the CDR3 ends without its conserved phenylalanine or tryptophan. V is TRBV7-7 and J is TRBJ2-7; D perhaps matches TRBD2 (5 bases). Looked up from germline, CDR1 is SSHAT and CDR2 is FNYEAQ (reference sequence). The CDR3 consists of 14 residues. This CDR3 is CASEGKETFHEQYL. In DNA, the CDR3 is TGTGCTAGCGAAGGGAAGGAAACGTTCCACGAGCAGTACCTC.

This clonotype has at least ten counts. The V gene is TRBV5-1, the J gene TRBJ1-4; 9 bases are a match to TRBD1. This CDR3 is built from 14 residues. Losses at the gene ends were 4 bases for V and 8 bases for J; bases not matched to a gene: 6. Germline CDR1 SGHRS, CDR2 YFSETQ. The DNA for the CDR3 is TGCGCCAGCAGCCTCCGGACAGGGGACGAAAAACTGTTTTTT. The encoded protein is CASSLRTGDEKLFF.

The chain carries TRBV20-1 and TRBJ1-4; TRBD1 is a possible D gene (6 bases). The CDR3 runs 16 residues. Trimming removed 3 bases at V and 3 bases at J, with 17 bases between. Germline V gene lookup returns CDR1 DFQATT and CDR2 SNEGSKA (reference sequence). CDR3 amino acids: CSASDSGPGANEKLFF. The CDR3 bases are TGCAGTGCTAGTGATAGCGGACCAGGGGCTAATGAAAAACTGTTTTTT.

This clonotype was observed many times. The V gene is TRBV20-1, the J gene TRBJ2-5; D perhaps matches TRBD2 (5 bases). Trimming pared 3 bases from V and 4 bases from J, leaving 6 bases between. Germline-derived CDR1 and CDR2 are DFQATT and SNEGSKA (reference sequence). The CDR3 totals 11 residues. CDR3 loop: CSARDLETQYF. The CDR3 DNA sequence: TGCAGTGCTAGGGACTTAGAGACCCAGTACTTC.